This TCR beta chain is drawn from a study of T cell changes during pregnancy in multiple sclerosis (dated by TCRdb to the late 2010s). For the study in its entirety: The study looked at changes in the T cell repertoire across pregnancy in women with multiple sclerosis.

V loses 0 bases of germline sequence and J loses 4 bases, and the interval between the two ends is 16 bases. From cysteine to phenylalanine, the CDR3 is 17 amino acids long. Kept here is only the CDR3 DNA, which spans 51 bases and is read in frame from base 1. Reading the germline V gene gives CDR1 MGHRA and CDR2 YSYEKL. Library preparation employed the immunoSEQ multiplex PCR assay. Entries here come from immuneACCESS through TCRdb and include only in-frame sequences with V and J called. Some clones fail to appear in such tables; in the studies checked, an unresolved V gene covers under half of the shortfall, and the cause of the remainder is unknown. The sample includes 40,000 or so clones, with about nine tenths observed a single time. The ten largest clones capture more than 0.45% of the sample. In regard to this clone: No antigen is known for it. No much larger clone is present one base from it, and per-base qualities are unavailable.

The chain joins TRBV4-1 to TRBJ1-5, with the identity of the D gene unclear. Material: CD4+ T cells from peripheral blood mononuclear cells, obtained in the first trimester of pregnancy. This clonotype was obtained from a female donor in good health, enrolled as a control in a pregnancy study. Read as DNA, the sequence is TGCGCCAGCAGCCAAGATGAGGGCAGAACCCGGAATCAGCCCCAGCATTTT. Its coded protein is CASSQDEGRTRNQPQHF.